This TCR beta chain was observed in a study of T cells in Graves' hyperthyroidism and ophthalmopathy. No ophthalmopathy progression within 18 months constituted stable Graves' hyperthyroidism. Germline V gene lookup returns CDR1 LGHDT and CDR2 YNNKEL (reference sequence). This CDR3 has 14 residues. V was clipped by 7 bases and J by 6 bases; unmatched bases: 11. There were TCR beta CDR3 regions amplified from RNA transcripts. The TCR CDR3 first-round RT-PCR relied on the HTBI primer set. Via MiXCR, TCRdb re-called the multiplex PCR reads, giving one row per CDR3 protein. This sample has fewer than 550,000 distinct CDR3 sequences, with approximately 14% found just once. Whole-study findings and limits: Blood samples included most of the expanded thyroid clonotypes exceeding 0.001.

This clonotype was recorded at least ten times. What it binds is unknown. This receptor was obtained from a woman aged 18-35 years with Graves' hyperthyroidism. Sample: blood. The J gene is TRBJ1-2, the V gene TRBV3-1; 7 nucleotides agree with TRBD1. CDR3 amino acids: CASTGGQPGDGYTF. For the CDR3, the DNA is TGTGCCAGCACCGGGGGACAGCCGGGGGATGGCTACACCTTC. Full variable domain (missing parts from reference TRBV3-1 and TRBJ1-2): DTAVSQTPKYLVTQMGNDKSIKCEQNLGHDTMYWYKQDSKKFLKIMFSYNNKELIINETVPNRFSPKSPDKAHLNLHINSLELGDSAVYFCASTGGQPGDGYTFGSGTRLTVV.